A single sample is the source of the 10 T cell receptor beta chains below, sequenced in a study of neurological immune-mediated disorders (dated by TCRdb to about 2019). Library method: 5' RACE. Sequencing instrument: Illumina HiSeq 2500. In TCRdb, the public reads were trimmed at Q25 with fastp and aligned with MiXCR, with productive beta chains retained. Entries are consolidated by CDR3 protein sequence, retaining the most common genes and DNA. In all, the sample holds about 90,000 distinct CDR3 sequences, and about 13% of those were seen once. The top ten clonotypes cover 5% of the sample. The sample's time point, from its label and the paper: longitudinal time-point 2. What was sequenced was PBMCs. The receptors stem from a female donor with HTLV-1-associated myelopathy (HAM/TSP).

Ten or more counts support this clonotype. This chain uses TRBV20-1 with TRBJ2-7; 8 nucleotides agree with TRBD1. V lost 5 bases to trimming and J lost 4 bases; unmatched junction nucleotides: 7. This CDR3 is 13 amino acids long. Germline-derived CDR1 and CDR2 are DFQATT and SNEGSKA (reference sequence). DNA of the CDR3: TGCAGTGCTCGGAGGACAGGGAGGTACGAGCAGTACTTC. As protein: CSARRTGRYEQYF.

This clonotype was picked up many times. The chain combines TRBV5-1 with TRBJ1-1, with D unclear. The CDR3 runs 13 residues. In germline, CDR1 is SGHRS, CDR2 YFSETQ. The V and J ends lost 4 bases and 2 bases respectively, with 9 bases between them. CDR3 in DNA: TGCGCCAGCAGCGCGGACCCTAACACTGAAGCTTTCTTT. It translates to CASSADPNTEAFF.

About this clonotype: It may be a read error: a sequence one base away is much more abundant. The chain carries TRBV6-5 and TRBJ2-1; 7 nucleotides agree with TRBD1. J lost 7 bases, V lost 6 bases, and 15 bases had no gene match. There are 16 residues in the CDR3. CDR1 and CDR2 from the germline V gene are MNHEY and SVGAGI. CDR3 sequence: CASRNEGALRVNEQFF. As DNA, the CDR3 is TGTGCCAGCAGGAATGAGGGGGCCCTAAGGGTAAATGAGCAGTTCTTC.

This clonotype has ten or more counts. The CDR3 is CASRAQGNIQYF. The CDR3 DNA follows: TGTGCCAGCAGGGCCCAGGGGAACATTCAGTACTTC. This chain joins TRBV12-3 or TRBV12-4 and TRBJ2-4; the D gene is possibly TRBD1 (6 bases). Trimming removed 6 bases at V and 7 bases at J, with 10 bases between. The length of the CDR3 is 12 residues.

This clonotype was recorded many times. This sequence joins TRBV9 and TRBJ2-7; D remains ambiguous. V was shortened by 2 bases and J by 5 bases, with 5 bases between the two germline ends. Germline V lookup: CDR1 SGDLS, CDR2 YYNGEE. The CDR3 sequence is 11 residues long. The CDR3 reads CASSVSDEQYF. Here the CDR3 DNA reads TGTGCCAGCAGCGTCAGCGACGAGCAGTACTTC.

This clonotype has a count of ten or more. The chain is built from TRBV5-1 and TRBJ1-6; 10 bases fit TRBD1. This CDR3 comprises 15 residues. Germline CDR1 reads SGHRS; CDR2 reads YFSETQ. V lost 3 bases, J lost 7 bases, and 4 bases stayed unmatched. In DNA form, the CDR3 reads TGCGCCAGCAGCTGGGTGACAGGGGGCAATTCACCCCTCCACTTT. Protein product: CASSWVTGGNSPLHF.

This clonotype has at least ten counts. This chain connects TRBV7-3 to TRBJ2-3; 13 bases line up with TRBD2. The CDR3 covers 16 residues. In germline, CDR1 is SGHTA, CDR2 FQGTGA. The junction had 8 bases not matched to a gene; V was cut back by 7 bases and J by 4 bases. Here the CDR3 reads CASTTSGGAEADTQYF. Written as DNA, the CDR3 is TGTGCCAGCACCACTAGCGGGGGGGCCGAGGCAGATACGCAGTATTTT.

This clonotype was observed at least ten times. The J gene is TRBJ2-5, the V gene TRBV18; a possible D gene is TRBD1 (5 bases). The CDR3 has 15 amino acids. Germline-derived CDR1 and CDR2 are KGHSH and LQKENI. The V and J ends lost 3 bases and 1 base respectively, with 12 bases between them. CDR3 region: CASSPQGNRQETQYF. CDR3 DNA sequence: TGTGCCAGCTCACCTCAGGGAAATCGCCAAGAGACCCAGTACTTC.

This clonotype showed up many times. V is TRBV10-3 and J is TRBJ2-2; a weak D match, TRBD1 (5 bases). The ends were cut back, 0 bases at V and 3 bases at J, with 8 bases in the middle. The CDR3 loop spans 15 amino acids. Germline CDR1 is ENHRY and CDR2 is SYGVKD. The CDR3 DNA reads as TGTGCCATCAGTGAGTCGAAAGGGGACACCGGGGAGCTGTTTTTT. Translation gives CAISESKGDTGELFF.

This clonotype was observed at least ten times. CDR3: CASSQELGGGTDTQYF. The CDR3, as DNA: TGTGCCAGCAGCCAAGAATTGGGGGGCGGCACAGATACGCAGTATTTT. The chain recombines TRBV3-1 with TRBJ2-3; the D call may be TRBD1 or TRBD2 (6 bases each). The germline gives CDR1 LGHDT, CDR2 YNNKEL (reference sequence). The CDR3 runs to 16 residues. V gave up 0 bases and J gave up 1 base, with 11 bases separating them.